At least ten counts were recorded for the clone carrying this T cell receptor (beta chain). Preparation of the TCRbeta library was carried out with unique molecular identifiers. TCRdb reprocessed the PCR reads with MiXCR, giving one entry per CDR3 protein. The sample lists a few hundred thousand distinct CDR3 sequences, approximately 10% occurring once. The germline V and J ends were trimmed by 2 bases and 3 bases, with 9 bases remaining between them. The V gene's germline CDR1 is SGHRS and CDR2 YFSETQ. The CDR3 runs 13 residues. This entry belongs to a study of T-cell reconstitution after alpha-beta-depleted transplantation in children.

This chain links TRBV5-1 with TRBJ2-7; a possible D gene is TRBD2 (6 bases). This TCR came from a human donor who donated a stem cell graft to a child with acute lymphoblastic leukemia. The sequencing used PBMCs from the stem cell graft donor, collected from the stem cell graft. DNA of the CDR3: TGCGCCAGCAGCTTAGCGGGCAACTACGAGCAGTACTTC. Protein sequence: CASSLAGNYEQYF.